This TCR beta chain was identified in a study of blood T cell repertoires in COVID-19. Study context: Collection of acute and convalescent COVID-19 samples took place in the United States, Italy and Spain. In each case, the material was cDNA or gDNA derived from T cells, B-cell-depleted T cells, or PBMCs.

CDR1 and CDR2 (germline): SGHVS, FNYEAQ. The CDR3 has 16 residues. V was clipped by 8 bases and J by 4 bases; unmatched bases: 8. Per the original data handling: The authors estimated nucleated cell counts from reference gene primer amplification. Sequenced by immunoSEQ multiplex PCR; TCRdb stores in-frame clones only, minus some. V, J and clone size are those of that table, while D and trimming were read from the DNA. The table shows roughly 140,000 clones, with roughly 82% occurring only once. This TCR was recovered from a woman aged 50 to 65 in a cohort sampled during active or convalescent COVID-19. Input material: peripheral blood. This chain joins TRBV7-6 and TRBJ2-2; 12 positions match TRBD2. The DNA for the CDR3 is TGTGCCAGCCATCTAGCGGGGGGGCCGGGCACCGGGGAGCTGTTTTTT. Amino acid sequence: CASHLAGGPGTGELFF.